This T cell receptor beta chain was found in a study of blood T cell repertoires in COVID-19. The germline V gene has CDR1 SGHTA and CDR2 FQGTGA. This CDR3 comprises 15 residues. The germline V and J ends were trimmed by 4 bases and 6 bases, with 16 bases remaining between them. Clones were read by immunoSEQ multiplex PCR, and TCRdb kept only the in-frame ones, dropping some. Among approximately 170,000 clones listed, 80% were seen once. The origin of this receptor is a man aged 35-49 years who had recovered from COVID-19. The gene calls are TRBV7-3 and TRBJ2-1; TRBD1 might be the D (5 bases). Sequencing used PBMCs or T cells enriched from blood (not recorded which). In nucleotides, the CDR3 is TGTGCCAGCAGCTCGCAGCCCAGGGTACGCAATGAGCAGTTCTTC. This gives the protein CASSSQPRVRNEQFF.